The present TCR beta chain was sequenced within a study of T cell responses to AZD1222 COVID-19 vaccine. General study points: It should be noted that donors were predominantly white British and more often female, and clonal diversity was possibly underestimated. Among those given AZD1222, only 6 or 7 were seropositive at baseline. Two AZD1222 doses significantly raised spike-specific TCR breadth and depth over controls. Reports indicate that nearly half of spike-specific TCRs are directed at unmutated variant regions.

The CDR3 contains 15 residues. Per germline, CDR1 ENHRY and CDR2 SYGVKD. V was pared by 6 bases and J by 4 bases, with 9 bases of the junction left unmatched. Regarding this clone: The antigen is not known.

Profiling relied on immunoSEQ multiplex PCR, and the TCRdb table lists in-frame clones only, not all of them. The repertoire includes 200,000 or so clones, over 70% of them detected once, and 2.7% sits in the top ten. The input for sequencing was peripheral blood, taken on day 0 of MenACWY control vaccination. The chain has TRBV10-3 and TRBJ2-1; 7 bases align to TRBD2. The sequence derives from an adult in good health. The CDR3 DNA follows: TGTGCCATCAGGGCCGGGACTATTATTTACAATGAGCAGTTCTTC. Encoded protein: CAIRAGTIIYNEQFF.